The T cell receptor beta chain described here comes from a study of cytomegalovirus exposure and HLA in healthy donors. Study results and limitations: By HLA locus, TCR association rates varied in a later analysis, with DRB1 showing the most and HLA-C the fewest.

For this clone: Its antigen is still unknown.

Germline V lookup: CDR1 SGDLS, CDR2 YYNGEE. The CDR3 totals 16 residues. Trimming cost V 0 bases and J 0 bases, with 11 bases left between them. PCR employed 60 Vbeta and 13 Jbeta primers. Repertoires were generated with immunoSEQ multiplex PCR, while TCRdb's copy carries only in-frame clones and drops some. Here the sample spans about 89,000 clones, approximately 81% being singletons. This receptor was taken from a man between 40 and 49 years old in good health and CMV-seropositive. The genes are TRBV9 and TRBJ2-3; D unclear. The sequenced sample was PBMCs. The CDR3 region is CASSVETAPSTDTQYF. Here the CDR3 DNA reads TGTGCCAGCAGCGTAGAAACAGCCCCTAGCACAGATACGCAGTATTTT.